This T cell receptor beta chain derives from a study of blood T cells in healthy people across ages. Sample-barcoded 5' priming and a J-beta primer mix drove a second PCR of roughly 6 to 12 cycles. TCRdb re-called the 5' RACE reads with MiXCR, one entry per CDR3 protein. The sample gives hundreds of thousands of distinct CDR3 sequences, 55% to 70% of which show up once; about 20% is in the top ten. V lost 0 bases and J 4 bases, leaving 9 bases between the germline ends. The CDR3 is made up of 14 amino acids. The germline gives CDR1 LNHNV, CDR2 YYDKDF (reference sequence). The table lists this clonotype with a few counts.

This clonotype was obtained from a man aged 25 to 40 in good health. This rearrangement joins TRBV15 to TRBJ2-5; D gene unclear. Input material: blood. For the CDR3, the DNA is TGTGCCACCAGCAGAGACCATTCGGGAGAGACCCAGTACTTC. Its translation is CATSRDHSGETQYF.